This is a list of T cell receptor beta chains from one sample in a study of T cell responses to AZD1222 COVID-19 vaccine. Data came from immunoSEQ multiplex PCR; TCRdb stores just in-frame clones and leaves some out. The table includes roughly 70,000 clones, roughly 80% detected once. Specimen: peripheral blood, collected on day 0 of AZD1222 vaccination. The receptors come from an adult in good health. Each CDR3 is given with its conserved first and last residue. A D gene is named only where the DNA matches it firmly. Expanded clones get a size class; other rows say once, few or many, or leave the size out.

v_gene	len	j_gene	abundance	d_gene	CDR3nt	CDR3aa
TRBV9	15	TRBJ2-3	NA	NA	TGTGCCAGCAGCGCCCCTGAAGGTCGGCAAGATACGCAGTATTTT	CASSAPEGRQDTQYF
TRBV24-1	23	TRBJ2-7	NA	NA	TGTGCCACCAGTGCCCAACTCTTTTCTTACCCACCAAACCACCAGATCGCCTCCTACGAGCAGTACTTC	CATSAQLFSYPPNHQIASYEQYF
TRBV28	18	TRBJ1-6	few	NA	TGTGCCAGCAGTTCCTGGTTTCGCCGGGGCTCCTATAATTCACCCCTCCACTTT	CASSSWFRRGSYNSPLHF
TRBV29-1	13	TRBJ2-2	NA	NA	TGCAGCGTCCGGGGGGCCCCAACCGGGGAGCTGTTTTTT	CSVRGAPTGELFF
TRBV7-8	17	TRBJ2-2	few	NA	TGTGCCAGCAGCTTGGTTTTTAGCAATACGAACACCGGGGAGCTGTTTTTT	CASSLVFSNTNTGELFF
TRBV19	15	TRBJ1-5	NA	TRBD1	TGTGCCAGTAGAGAGACAGGGAGCAGCAATCAGCCCCAGCATTTT	CASRETGSSNQPQHF
TRBV28	14	TRBJ1-5	NA	NA	TGTGCCAGCAGCTCCGACCCTAGCAATCAGCCCCAGCATTTT	CASSSDPSNQPQHF
TRBV25-1	13	TRBJ2-5	NA	NA	TGTGCCAGCAGTGAATCGGGTAGAGAGACCCAGTACTTC	CASSESGRETQYF
TRBV11-3	16	TRBJ2-3	NA	NA	TGTGCCAGCAGCTTAGACGGTAGCGCTAGCACAGATACGCAGTATTTT	CASSLDGSASTDTQYF
TRBV7-9	14	TRBJ2-1	NA	NA	TGTGCCAGCAACCGGGAAAGCTCCTACAATGAGCAGTTCTTC	CASNRESSYNEQFF
TRBV19	14	TRBJ2-3	NA	TRBD1	TGTGCCAGTAGTATCGGACAGGGAGGAGATACGCAGTATTTT	CASSIGQGGDTQYF
TRBV29-1	14	TRBJ2-7	NA	NA	TGCAGCGTTGAATTGCCGGTACAATCCTACGAGCAGTACTTC	CSVELPVQSYEQYF
TRBV2	15	TRBJ2-5	NA	TRBD2	TGTGCCAGCAGGCTCCGCGGCGGGGGGGAGGAGACCCAGTACTTC	CASRLRGGGEETQYF
TRBV9	15	TRBJ2-3	once	TRBD2	TGTGCCAGCAGCTTTTTAGCGGGGGGCGAGGATACGCAGTATTTT	CASSFLAGGEDTQYF
TRBV2	15	TRBJ2-7	NA	TRBD2	TGTGCCAGCAGTGAAACCCTAGCGGGGGTGCGCGAGCAGTACTTC	CASSETLAGVREQYF
TRBV19	14	TRBJ1-5	NA	NA	TGTGCCAGTAGTTCAGATTATAGCAATCAGCCCCAGCATTTT	CASSSDYSNQPQHF
TRBV5-8	14	TRBJ2-7	NA	TRBD1	TGTGCCAGCAGCCCCCGGACAGGGACCCACGAGCAGTACTTC	CASSPRTGTHEQYF
TRBV9	15	TRBJ2-1	NA	NA	TGTGCCAGCAGCTCCCGAGGAGTCGTGGAGAATGAGCAGTTCTTC	CASSSRGVVENEQFF
TRBV6-6	15	TRBJ1-6	NA	NA	TGTGCCAGCAGTTACTCGGATAGGGTCGATTCACCCCTCCACTTT	CASSYSDRVDSPLHF
TRBV3-1/TRBV3-2	15	TRBJ1-4	NA	TRBD1	TGTGCCAGCAGCCCTGGACAGGGCCATGATGAAAAACTGTTTTTT	CASSPGQGHDEKLFF
TRBV4-3	14	TRBJ1-2	NA	TRBD1	TGCGCCAGCAGTCGGGACAGGGGGTACTATGGCTACACCTTC	CASSRDRGYYGYTF
TRBV18	14	TRBJ2-7	NA	TRBD1	TGTGCCAGCTCACGACGTGGACAGGGATACGAGCAGTACTTC	CASSRRGQGYEQYF
TRBV4-1	14	TRBJ1-1	NA	TRBD1	TGCGCCAGCAGCCCCCGGGACAGGGGCACTGAAGCTTTCTTT	CASSPRDRGTEAFF
TRBV2	14	TRBJ1-5	NA	NA	TGTGCCAGCAGTGAAGGCAGGTCCTATCAGCCCCAGCATTTT	CASSEGRSYQPQHF
TRBV5-1	13	TRBJ1-1	NA	TRBD1	TGCGCCAGCAGCTATGACAGGGGCACTGAAGCTTTCTTT	CASSYDRGTEAFF
TRBV5-1	14	TRBJ2-1	NA	NA	TGCGCCAGCAGCTTGGCTGGACTAAACAATGAGCAGTTCTTC	CASSLAGLNNEQFF
TRBV7-2	17	TRBJ1-4	NA	TRBD1	TGTGCCAGCAGCTCTGGGGACAGGGGGTTTCATAATGAAAAACTGTTTTTT	CASSSGDRGFHNEKLFF
TRBV19	14	TRBJ1-1	NA	NA	TGTGCCAGTACGAGGGGTGGAAGGGGCACTGAAGCTTTCTTT	CASTRGGRGTEAFF
TRBV3-1/TRBV3-2	14	TRBJ2-7	NA	NA	TGTGCCAGCAGCCAAGATTGGGGGACCTACGAGCAGTACTTC	CASSQDWGTYEQYF
TRBV7-9	15	TRBJ2-5	NA	NA	TGTGCCAGCAGCTTAGGAGACACTCTCCAAGAGACCCAGTACTTC	CASSLGDTLQETQYF
TRBV3-1/TRBV3-2	12	TRBJ1-2	NA	NA	TGTGCCAGCAGCCAAGATTACAATGGCTACACCTTC	CASSQDYNGYTF
TRBV19	12	TRBJ2-2	once	NA	TGTGCCAGCAGGGTGAACACCGGGGAGCTGTTTTTT	CASRVNTGELFF
TRBV7-9	16	TRBJ2-7	once	TRBD1	TGTGCCAGCAGCCCCCTGGGACAGGGACGGGGCTACGAGCAGTACTTC	CASSPLGQGRGYEQYF
TRBV29-1	11	TRBJ1-1	NA	NA	TGCAGCGTCCTTGTCTCCACTGAAGCTTTCTTT	CSVLVSTEAFF
TRBV25-1	14	TRBJ1-2	few	NA	TGTGCCAGCAGTGAATCGCAGGTTGGCTATGGCTACACCTTC	CASSESQVGYGYTF
TRBV6-1	14	TRBJ1-4	NA	NA	TGTGCCAGCAGTGATACCTTTACGGATGAAAAACTGTTTTTT	CASSDTFTDEKLFF
TRBV6-5	14	TRBJ1-6	NA	NA	TGTGCCAGCAGTTACCCTGGACGTAATTCACCCCTCCACTTT	CASSYPGRNSPLHF
TRBV19	15	TRBJ2-7	NA	NA	TGTGCCAGTAGTATAGACCGGTCCTCCTTCTACGAGCAGTACTTC	CASSIDRSSFYEQYF
TRBV27	12	TRBJ1-6	NA	NA	TGTGCCAGCAGGGGCCCCAATTCACCCCTCCACTTT	CASRGPNSPLHF
TRBV7-9	15	TRBJ1-6	few	NA	TGTGCCAGCAGCTCAGGGTTTTTGGGAAATTCACCCCTCCACTTT	CASSSGFLGNSPLHF
TRBV9	14	TRBJ1-2	NA	NA	TGTGCCAGCAGCCTGGGACCTTCTAACTATGGCTACACCTTC	CASSLGPSNYGYTF
TRBV5-8	15	TRBJ2-7	NA	TRBD1	TGTGCCAGCAGCTTCGTTTCCGGGACAGTCTACGAGCAGTACTTC	CASSFVSGTVYEQYF
TRBV12-3/TRBV12-4	13	TRBJ2-7	few	NA	TGTGCCAGCAAGGGCAGGGCGGAAGGAGAGCAGTACTTC	CASKGRAEGEQYF
TRBV5-1	15	TRBJ1-5	NA	NA	TGCGCCAGCAGCTTGGAAGGGAATAGCAATCAGCCCCAGCATTTT	CASSLEGNSNQPQHF
TRBV5-1	16	TRBJ2-3	NA	TRBD2	TGCGCCAGCAGCTCAACTAGCGGGGGTGGTACAGATACGCAGTATTTT	CASSSTSGGGTDTQYF
TRBV9	11	TRBJ1-3	NA	NA	TGTGCCACATACTCTGGAAACACCATATATTTT	CATYSGNTIYF
TRBV15	15	TRBJ1-4	NA	NA	TGTGCCACCAGCAGAGATCTGTCAGCCGGCGAAAAACTGTTTTTT	CATSRDLSAGEKLFF